This T cell receptor beta chain was observed in a study of cytomegalovirus exposure and HLA in healthy donors. General study points: Rare TCR sequences dominated, though some public TCRs recurred in many donors.

A remark on this clone: Its antigen is as yet unknown.

Germline V CDR1 and CDR2: SEHNR, FQNEAQ (reference sequence). Trimming removed 7 bases from V and 2 bases from J; junction bases left unmatched: 9. CDR3 length equals 17 residues. Primers for the PCR totalled 60 Vbeta and 13 Jbeta. Sequenced by immunoSEQ multiplex PCR; TCRdb stores in-frame clones only, minus some. The sample has approximately 110,000 clones; 80% to 85% are singletons. Sequencing input: PBMCs. The source of this sequence is a woman in her twenties or thirties in good health and CMV-seronegative. The chain uses TRBV7-9 and TRBJ2-2; 11 bases line up with TRBD1. CDR3 sequence: CASIPGGTGGNTGELFF. The CDR3 DNA reads as TGTGCCAGCATTCCCGGAGGGACAGGGGGTAACACCGGGGAGCTGTTTTTT.